This is a list of T cell receptor beta chains from one sample in a study of Graves' ophthalmopathy and Graves' hyperthyroidism. TCRdb reprocessed the multiplex PCR reads with MiXCR, giving one entry per CDR3 protein. In the table there are hundreds of thousands of distinct CDR3 sequences, 35% to 50% of which are singletons. Sample: peripheral blood. All receptors derive from an adult man with Graves' ophthalmopathy. CDR3s include the opening cysteine and the closing phenylalanine or tryptophan. Each record gives: D gene, V gene, J gene, clone size, CDR3 DNA, CDR3 protein. A D gene is named only where the DNA matches it firmly. Not all rows give a size; the values are once, few, many and, for expanded clones, a class.

>NA|TRBV18|TRBJ2-5|NA
TGTGCCAGCTCACCAGGGGCAGGGGAGGAGACCCAGTACTTC
CASSPGAGEETQYF
>NA|TRBV15|TRBJ1-1|many
TGTGCCACCAGCAACCCTAGACAAGACACTGAAGCTTTCTTT
CATSNPRQDTEAFF
>TRBD1|TRBV4-2|TRBJ2-5|few
TGTGCCAGCAGCCAAGAGGCAGGGGGCCTAAAAGAGACCCAGTACTTC
CASSQEAGGLKETQYF
>NA|TRBV7-2|TRBJ2-7|many
TGTGCCAGCAGCCCACGTCTCGGCTACGAGCAGTACTTC
CASSPRLGYEQYF
>NA|TRBV7-8|TRBJ2-7|many
TGTGCCAGCAGCACCAGGGGTGGAGGCGAGCAGTACTTC
CASSTRGGGEQYF
>NA|TRBV10-3|TRBJ1-2|NA
TGTGCCATCAGCGGCAGCTCTTCACTCGAGGGTAGTTACGGCTACACCTTC
CAISGSSSLEGSYGYTF
>TRBD1|TRBV2|TRBJ1-5|many
TGTGCCAGCGCGGACAGGAGTAGCAATCAGCCCCAGCATTTT
CASADRSSNQPQHF
>TRBD2|TRBV20-1|TRBJ2-2|NA
TGCAGTGCTAGAAGAGGGACTAGCGGGAGCACCGGGGAGCTGTTTTTT
CSARRGTSGSTGELFF
>NA|TRBV10-3|TRBJ2-3|NA
TGTGCCATCAGTGAGTCATCGGGGCAATCCTCGGTGAGAGATACGCAGTATTTT
CAISESSGQSSVRDTQYF
>NA|TRBV10-2|TRBJ1-1|NA
TGCGCCAGCAGCCAGGGGAGCTCTGAAGCTTTCTTT
CASSQGSSEAFF
>TRBD1|TRBV12-3/TRBV12-4|TRBJ1-4|NA
TGTGCCAGCAGTTTTCAGGGGGCCGGTAATGAAGAACTGTTTTTT
CASSFQGAGNEELFF
>NA|TRBV6-5|TRBJ2-2|NA
TGTGCCAGCGGGACGGCTCCCCTCGGGGAGCTGTTTTTT
CASGTAPLGELFF
>NA|TRBV20-1|TRBJ1-1|many
TGCAGTGCTAGTAGTGGTCAAAGTGGTGAAGCTTTCTTT
CSASSGQSGEAFF
>TRBD1|TRBV7-9|TRBJ2-7|many
TGTGCCAGCAGCCCTTTTGGGACAGCCTCCTACGAGCAGTACTTC
CASSPFGTASYEQYF
>NA|TRBV5-4|TRBJ1-3|NA
TGTGCCAGCAGCTACGGAGGGGCCCTTGGAAACACCATATATTTT
CASSYGGALGNTIYF
>TRBD1|TRBV25-1|TRBJ1-2|NA
TGTGCCTGGGACAGGGTGGCTGGCTACACCTTC
CAWDRVAGYTF
>NA|TRBV29-1|TRBJ2-1|few
TGCAGCGTTGAGGATAGCGGCTCCTACAATGAGCAGTTCTTC
CSVEDSGSYNEQFF
>TRBD1|TRBV15|TRBJ1-5|NA
TGTGCCACCGAATATCGGACAGGGGACGATCAGCCCCAGCATTTT
CATEYRTGDDQPQHF
>NA|TRBV19|TRBJ1-1|many
TGTGCCAGTAGCCGGGCAGACCCGAGTAAAAACACTGAAGCTTTCTTT
CASSRADPSKNTEAFF
>TRBD1|TRBV25-1|TRBJ1-2|NA
TGTGCTAGAGTTTCCGGGACAGGGTCCAACTATGGCTACACCTTC
CARVSGTGSNYGYTF
>NA|TRBV2|TRBJ1-4|NA
TGTGCCAGCAGTGAAGGGTCTTCTAATGAAAAACTGTTTTTT
CASSEGSSNEKLFF
>TRBD2|TRBV2|TRBJ2-1|NA
TGTGCCAGCAGTGCCGGGACTAGCATCGATGAGCAGTTCTTC
CASSAGTSIDEQFF
>NA|TRBV7-2|TRBJ2-1|NA
TGTGCCAGCAGCCCAGGAGGTATTGAGCAGTTCTTC
CASSPGGIEQFF
>TRBD1|TRBV4-3|TRBJ1-4|many
TGCGCCAGCAGCCAAGCAGGGGGAGGTGAAAAACTGTTTTTT
CASSQAGGGEKLFF
>NA|TRBV13|TRBJ1-2|many
TGTGCCAGCAGCGTCACAGAAAACTATGGCTACACCTTC
CASSVTENYGYTF
>NA|TRBV20-1|TRBJ1-2|once
TGCAGTGCTAGAGAGGGAGACAATGACTATGGCTACACCTTC
CSAREGDNDYGYTF
>TRBD2|TRBV7-9|TRBJ2-1|NA
TGTGCCAGCAGCTTAGGACTAGCGGGGGGGTTGGGAGAGCAGTTCTTC
CASSLGLAGGLGEQFF
>NA|TRBV9|TRBJ2-7|many
TGTGCCAGCAGCGTAGCCGTTTCGGGCGAGCAGTACTTC
CASSVAVSGEQYF
>NA|TRBV7-9|TRBJ2-2|many
TGTGCCAGCAGCATCGGTACCGGGGAGCTGTTTTTT
CASSIGTGELFF
>NA|TRBV11-3|TRBJ2-7|NA
TGTGCCAGCAGCCCCCAGGGGACTCAATACTACGAGCAGTACTTC
CASSPQGTQYYEQYF
>NA|TRBV7-2|TRBJ1-4|NA
TGTGCCAGCAGCTTAGCTAGAGCTAATGAAAAACTGTTTTTT
CASSLARANEKLFF
>TRBD2|TRBV29-1|TRBJ2-7|NA
TGCAGCGTTGAAAAAAGAGCGGGGGACCAGCAGTACTTC
CSVEKRAGDQQYF
>NA|TRBV7-8|TRBJ2-5|few
TGTGCCTCAGCTTTGAACAGAGAAGAGACCCAGTACTTC
CASALNREETQYF
>NA|TRBV7-9|TRBJ2-2|many
TGTGCCAGCAGCGCTCCGGGTCCGGCTCCGGAGCTGTTTTTT
CASSAPGPAPELFF
>NA|TRBV15|TRBJ1-2|NA
TGTGCCGCCAGCAGCTTGTGGTACTTTAACAACTATGGCTACACCTTC
CAASSLWYFNNYGYTF
>TRBD1|TRBV10-3|TRBJ1-1|NA
TGTGCCATCAACTCAGGACAGGGTGACACTGAAGCTTTCTTT
CAINSGQGDTEAFF
>NA|TRBV3-1|TRBJ1-4|NA
TGTGCCAGCAGCCGAGACCAGAATAATGAAAAACTGTTTTTT
CASSRDQNNEKLFF
>TRBD1|TRBV12-3/TRBV12-4|TRBJ1-4|NA
TGTGCCAGCAGTTTGACCGCGGGACAGGTTAATGAAAAACTGTTTTTT
CASSLTAGQVNEKLFF
>TRBD1|TRBV2|TRBJ1-6|many
TGTGCCAGCAGTGAGCTAAACAGGGGCTCACCCCTCCACTTT
CASSELNRGSPLHF
>TRBD2|TRBV20-1|TRBJ2-5|few
TGCAGTGCTAGGGATCTAGCGGGAGGATCCGAGGCCCAGTACTTC
CSARDLAGGSEAQYF
>NA|TRBV9|TRBJ1-1|NA
TGTGCCAGCAGTTACACGGGGGGGGCCACTGAAGCTTTCTTT
CASSYTGGATEAFF
>NA|TRBV5-1|TRBJ2-5|few
TGCGCCAGCAGCTTGCGAGGGGCCCTACAAGAGACCCAGTACTTC
CASSLRGALQETQYF
>NA|TRBV19|TRBJ1-4|many
TGTGCCAGTAGTTTACAGGGATTTAATGAAAAACTGTTTTTT
CASSLQGFNEKLFF
>NA|TRBV7-9|TRBJ1-1|many
TGTGCCAGCAGCCCCCGTCCCGAGAACACTGAAGCTTTCTTT
CASSPRPENTEAFF
>TRBD1|TRBV10-3|TRBJ1-2|many
TGTGCCACCCCCAGGGGACAGGGGAACTATGGCTACACCTTC
CATPRGQGNYGYTF
>NA|TRBV7-9|TRBJ2-3|NA
TGTGCCAGCAGCTTAGTCGACGGGCAGTATTTT
CASSLVDGQYF
>NA|TRBV7-2|TRBJ2-5|NA
TGTGCCAGCAGCATCAGGGGGGGGGGGCCGTCGGAGACCCAGTACTTC
CASSIRGGGPSETQYF
>TRBD1|TRBV7-9|TRBJ2-5|many
TGTGCCAGCAGCCCGACCTCCGGGACAGGGCGGGAGACCCAGTACTTC
CASSPTSGTGRETQYF
>NA|TRBV25-1|TRBJ2-6|few
TGTGCCAGCTCACCGGAGGCCGGGGCCAACGTCCTGACTTTC
CASSPEAGANVLTF
>TRBD1|TRBV27|TRBJ1-1|many
TGTGCCAGCAGTAGGACAGGGCGCACTGAAGCTTTCTTT
CASSRTGRTEAFF
>TRBD1|TRBV2|TRBJ1-2|NA
TGTGCCAGCAGCCAAGGAGGGCAGGGGGATTTAAAAGCTAACTATGGCTACACCTTC
CASSQGGQGDLKANYGYTF
>TRBD1|TRBV6-2/TRBV6-3|TRBJ1-4|NA
TGTGCCAGCTTACGACAGGGGGGTGAAAAACTGTTTTTT
CASLRQGGEKLFF
>TRBD1|TRBV2|TRBJ1-4|many
TGTGCCAGCAGTACCCAGGGGGCGGTAGAAGAAAAACTGTTTTTT
CASSTQGAVEEKLFF
>TRBD1|TRBV19|TRBJ2-2|NA
TGTGCCAGTAGTACCAAGACAGGGGGCACCGGGGAGCTGTTTTTT
CASSTKTGGTGELFF
>NA|TRBV12-3/TRBV12-4|TRBJ2-5|many
TGTGCCAGCACTTTACAGTTACAAGAGACCCAGTACTTC
CASTLQLQETQYF
>NA|TRBV2|TRBJ1-1|many
TGTGCCAGTAGTGCGGGGCCCACTGAAGCTTTCTTT
CASSAGPTEAFF
>NA|TRBV29-1|TRBJ2-2|NA
TGCAGCTTGGAGGCAGGTGGGACCGGGGAGCTGTTTTTT
CSLEAGGTGELFF
>TRBD1|TRBV7-2|TRBJ1-2|NA
TGTGCCAGCAGCTTGGACAGGGCGGGGGGCTACACCTTC
CASSLDRAGGYTF
>NA|TRBV25-1|TRBJ1-1|NA
TGTGCGAGAAGGAACACTGAAGCTTTCTTT
CARRNTEAFF